A single sample gave rise to the 16 T cell receptor beta chains below, sequenced in a study of blood T cell repertoires in COVID-19. Assay: immunoSEQ multiplex PCR; the TCRdb copy retains only in-frame clones and omits some. This table has about 170,000 clones, about nine tenths appearing once. Sequencing was performed on peripheral blood. These receptors originate from a young man with COVID-19, enrolled during active disease.

This chain joins TRBV5-5 and TRBJ1-5; 8 nucleotides align to TRBD1. Losses at the gene ends were 4 bases for V and 6 bases for J; bases not matched to a gene: 9. The CDR3 runs to 15 residues. Looked up from germline, CDR1 is SGHKS and CDR2 is YYEKEE (reference sequence). CDR3 coding DNA: TGTGCCAGCAGCCCGCCCGGGACAGGCAGTCAGCCCCAGCATTTT. Translated: CASSPPGTGSQPQHF. Combining the CDR3 with reference TRBV5-5 and TRBJ1-5 gives the whole variable domain DAGVTQSPTHLIKTRGQQVTLRCSPISGHKSVSWYQQVLGQGPQFIFQYYEKEERGRGNFPDRFSARQFPNYSSELNVNALLLGDSALYLCASSPPGTGSQPQHFGDGTRLSIL.

This chain joins TRBV4-3 and TRBJ2-7; TRBD2 agrees at 9 bases. Germline CDR1 and CDR2: LGHNA and YSLEER. J lost 2 bases, V lost 3 bases, and 5 bases had no gene match. This CDR3 is built from 15 residues. CDR3 loop: CASSHLAGEAYEQYF. The DNA for the CDR3 is TGCGCCAGCAGCCACTTAGCGGGAGAAGCCTACGAGCAGTACTTC.

The chain recombines TRBV27 with TRBJ2-1, with a tentative D call TRBD2 (5 bases). Germline V gene data show CDR1 as MNHEY and CDR2 as SMNVEV (reference sequence). This CDR3 comprises 15 residues. V was trimmed by 5 bases and J by 2 bases, leaving 13 bases between them. The CDR3 loop is CASSTGGFTYNEQFF. The CDR3, as DNA: TGTGCCAGCAGTACCGGAGGCTTCACCTACAATGAGCAGTTCTTC.

J is TRBJ2-7 and V is TRBV21-1; the D segment call TRBD1 is taken from the table without a DNA check. TRBV21-1 has pseudogene status. This CDR3 comprises 16 residues. CDR3 in DNA: TGTGCCAGCAGCAAATTCAGACAGACGATCCCCTACGAGCAGTACTTC. As protein: CASSKFRQTIPYEQYF.

The chain has TRBV19 and TRBJ1-1, with unresolved D. Trimming took off 3 bases at V and 0 bases at J, with 5 bases between the two ends. Germline lookup yields CDR1 LNHDA and CDR2 SQIVND (reference sequence). The CDR3 has 13 amino acids. CDR3 protein: CASSIELNTEAFF. The CDR3 region has the DNA TGTGCCAGTAGTATTGAGTTGAACACTGAAGCTTTCTTT.

This sequence joins TRBV4-1 and TRBJ2-7; TRBD1 aligns across 7 bases. V was pared by 4 bases and J by 3 bases, with 3 bases of the junction left unmatched. This CDR3 has 13 residues. Germline V gene sequence: CDR1 MGHRA, CDR2 YSYEKL. CDR3 nucleotides: TGCGCCAGCAGCCGCCGGGACAGCTACGAGCAGTACTTC. It translates to CASSRRDSYEQYF.

The rearrangement uses TRBV5-6 and TRBJ2-7; 9 nucleotides line up with TRBD2. CDR3 size: 15 residues. The trim removed 4 bases at V and 4 bases at J, leaving 9 bases unmatched. The V gene's germline CDR1 is SGHDT and CDR2 YYEEEE. CDR3 sequence (DNA): TGTGCCAGCAGCCGTTGGGTAGCGGGAGCGTACGAGCAGTACTTC. Protein sequence: CASSRWVAGAYEQYF.

The genes are TRBV6-5 and TRBJ2-7, with D tentatively TRBD2 (6 bases). Trimming pared 7 bases from V and 6 bases from J, leaving 16 bases between. This CDR3 has 13 residues. CDR1 and CDR2 (germline): MNHEY, SVGAGI. The chain's CDR3 is CASTPPQGGEQYF. CDR3 bases: TGTGCCAGCACCCCCCCTCAGGGAGGCGAGCAGTACTTC.

The V call is TRBV4-3, the J call TRBJ1-6, with 8 bases identical to TRBD1. CDR1 is LGHNA and CDR2 is YSLEER in the germline V gene. This CDR3 comprises 17 residues. V lost 0 bases and J lost 5; bases outside the gene matches: 6. Written as DNA, the CDR3 is TGCGCCAGCAGCCAAGACCCCGCAGGGGGCAATAATTCACCCCTCCACTTT. Its protein is CASSQDPAGGNNSPLHF.

The chain joins TRBV11-1 to TRBJ1-1, with D hard to call. The ends were cut back, 6 bases at V and 5 bases at J, with 22 bases in the middle. In germline, CDR1 is SGHAT, CDR2 FQDESV (reference sequence). This CDR3 contains 16 residues. This CDR3 reads CASSSWYTGEKTEAFF. The DNA of the CDR3 is TGTGCCAGCAGTTCATGGTACACTGGGGAGAAAACTGAAGCTTTCTTT.

The J gene is TRBJ2-7, the V gene TRBV6-2 or TRBV6-3, with 7 bases identical to TRBD1. The CDR3 consists of 16 residues. V lost 0 bases, J lost 2 bases, and 7 bases stayed unmatched. Germline CDR1 is MNHEY and CDR2 is SVGEGT. The CDR3, as DNA: TGTGCCAGCAGTTACTCTTCTGGGACAGCCACCTACGAGCAGTACTTC. This codes for CASSYSSGTATYEQYF.

The chain carries TRBV5-1 and TRBJ2-2; 13 nucleotides match TRBD2. The V gene end was trimmed by 4 bases and the J gene end by 6 bases; junction bases not matched to a gene: 9. Germline V gene sequence: CDR1 SGHRS, CDR2 YFSETQ. CDR3 length equals 17 residues. CDR3 residues: CASSIRTSGSLSGELFF. The CDR3 DNA follows: TGCGCCAGCAGCATACGGACTAGCGGGAGTCTATCCGGGGAGCTGTTTTTT.

The genes are TRBV11-3 and TRBJ2-7, with D tentatively TRBD2 (6 bases). CDR3 length: 14 amino acids. V lost 5 bases and J lost 6, with 17 bases in between. Germline CDR1 reads SGHNT; CDR2 reads YENEEA. The CDR3 sequence is CASSPSGYLGEQYF. In DNA, the CDR3 is TGTGCCAGCAGCCCGAGCGGGTATTTGGGCGAGCAGTACTTC.

This clone was counted only a few times. The chain has TRBV18 and TRBJ2-7, with TRBD1 matching over 8 bases. CDR3 size: 14 residues. The germline V gene has CDR1 KGHSH and CDR2 LQKENI. After removal of 0 bases from V and 6 bases from J, the junction contained 4 bases not matched to a gene. The CDR3 bases are TGTGCCAGCTCACCACCGAGGACAGGGCCCGAGCAGTACTTC. Its protein is CASSPPRTGPEQYF.

The chain carries TRBV19 and TRBJ1-4; D is possibly TRBD1 (6 bases). From germline, CDR1 is LNHDA and CDR2 SQIVND (reference sequence). CDR3 length: 12 amino acids. Trimming removed 5 bases from V and 7 bases from J, with 8 bases in between. CDR3 sequence reads: CASSEGGEKLFF. CDR3 coding DNA: TGTGCCAGTAGTGAAGGGGGTGAAAAACTGTTTTTT.

Only one count was recorded for this clone. The CDR3 nucleotides read TGTGCCAGCAGTTTAACGGGACAGGGGCGCGACGAGCAGTACTTC. It specifies CASSLTGQGRDEQYF. The genes are TRBV28 and TRBJ2-7; 10 bases agree with TRBD1. The CDR3 runs to 15 residues. Germline V gene lookup returns CDR1 MDHEN and CDR2 SYDVKM. The V segment lost 2 bases and the J segment 5 bases; nucleotides outside the gene matches: 6.